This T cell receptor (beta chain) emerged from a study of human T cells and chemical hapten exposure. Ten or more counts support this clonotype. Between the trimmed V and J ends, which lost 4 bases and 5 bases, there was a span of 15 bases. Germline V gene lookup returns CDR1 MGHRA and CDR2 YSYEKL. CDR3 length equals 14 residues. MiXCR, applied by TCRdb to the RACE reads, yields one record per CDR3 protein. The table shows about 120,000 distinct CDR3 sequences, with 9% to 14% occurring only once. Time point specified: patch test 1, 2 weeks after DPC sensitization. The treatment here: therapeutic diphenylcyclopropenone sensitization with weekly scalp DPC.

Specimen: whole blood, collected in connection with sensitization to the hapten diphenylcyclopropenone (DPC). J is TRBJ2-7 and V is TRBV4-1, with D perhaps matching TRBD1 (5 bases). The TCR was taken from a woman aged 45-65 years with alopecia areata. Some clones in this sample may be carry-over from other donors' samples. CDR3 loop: CASSPTGRFNEQYF. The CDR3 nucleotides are TGCGCCAGCAGCCCTACAGGCAGATTTAACGAGCAGTACTTC.